The T cell receptor (beta chain) described here comes from a study of cytomegalovirus exposure and HLA in healthy donors. Study-wide context: Genotyping showed roughly 81% of 300 to 450 donors falling in the Caucasian-associated ancestry cluster. General observations from the study: Presence/absence analyses assumed roughly uniform sequencing depth across donors. Researchers counted roughly 150 TCR beta chains as cytomegalovirus-associated.

With regard to this clone: What it binds is not known.

The PCR ran on 60 Vbeta and 13 Jbeta primers. Sequencing was performed with immunoSEQ multiplex PCR; in TCRdb, only in-frame clones are kept and a portion is missing. Among approximately 190,000 clones listed, approximately 79% were seen once. The junction had 5 bases not matched to a gene; V was cut back by 4 bases and J by 6 bases. This CDR3 contains 14 residues. Germline values: CDR1 SGHVS, CDR2 FNYEAQ. The sequence was collected from a man aged 35-49 years in good health and CMV-seropositive. This rearrangement joins TRBV7-6 to TRBJ1-2, with TRBD1 matching over 10 bases. Sequenced input: PBMCs. The CDR3 sequence: CASSSDGQGDGYTF. The CDR3 DNA reads as TGTGCCAGCAGCTCCGACGGACAGGGGGATGGCTACACCTTC.